The rows below give T cell receptor beta chains drawn from one sample of a study of T cell responses to AZD1222 COVID-19 vaccine. The data were produced by immunoSEQ multiplex PCR, yet TCRdb's version contains in-frame clones alone and is incomplete. The sample yields 60,000 to 100,000 clones, 92% seen once. The sequencing here drew on peripheral blood, taken on day 0 of MenACWY control vaccination. The receptors stem from an adult in good health. The CDR3 runs from the conserved cysteine through the conserved F or W. The D gene is left open where the match is weak. Some rows mark clone size as missing; the rest say once, few, many or name a class of expanded clone.

>.|TRBD2|TRBV14|TRBJ2-1
CASSPLAGVGNEQFF
TGTGCCAGCAGCCCACTAGCGGGAGTCGGCAATGAGCAGTTCTTC
>.|.|TRBV9|TRBJ2-5
CASSRRGGKEETQYF
TGTGCCAGCAGCCGCCGTGGTGGGAAGGAGGAGACCCAGTACTTC
>.|.|TRBV25-1|TRBJ2-4
CASSESSGNIQYF
TGTGCCAGCAGTGAATCGTCCGGGAACATTCAGTACTTC
>.|.|TRBV5-8|TRBJ2-1
CASSRDTDEQFF
TGTGCCAGCAGCCGGGACACGGATGAGCAGTTCTTC
>once|TRBD1|TRBV18|TRBJ2-2
CASSPRQGVTGELFF
TGTGCCAGCTCACCACGACAGGGGGTAACCGGGGAGCTGTTTTTT
>.|.|TRBV19|TRBJ1-2
CASSNQGYYGYTF
TGTGCCAGTAGTAACCAGGGGTACTATGGCTACACCTTC
>.|TRBD1|TRBV18|TRBJ1-5
CASSPNPTGGAPQHF
TGTGCCAGCTCACCAAACCCTACAGGGGGCGCGCCCCAGCATTTT
>.|.|TRBV11-2|TRBJ1-4
CASSPFSGAANEKLFF
TGTGCCAGCAGCCCCTTCTCAGGGGCAGCTAATGAAAAACTGTTTTTT
>.|TRBD1|TRBV27|TRBJ1-4
CASSKQGMGEKLFF
TGTGCCAGCAGTAAACAGGGGATGGGAGAAAAACTGTTTTTT
>.|.|TRBV24-1|TRBJ2-2
CATSDLSPGELFF
TGTGCCACCAGTGATTTGTCACCCGGGGAGCTGTTTTTT
>.|TRBD1|TRBV7-9|TRBJ1-2
CASSRWDRPDYGYTF
TGTGCCAGCAGCAGATGGGACAGGCCAGACTATGGCTACACCTTC
>.|TRBD2|TRBV19|TRBJ2-3
CASSNLAGTDTQYF
TGTGCCAGTAGTAACCTAGCGGGCACAGATACGCAGTATTTT
>.|TRBD1|TRBV19|TRBJ1-2
CASRNDRVYGYTF
TGTGCCAGTAGAAACGACAGGGTATATGGCTACACCTTC
>.|.|TRBV28|TRBJ2-1
CASSLLDGRGHNEQFF
TGTGCCAGCAGTTTACTTGACGGGAGAGGCCACAATGAGCAGTTCTTC
>.|.|TRBV6-5|TRBJ2-5
CASSWTGKETQYF
TGTGCCAGCAGTTGGACGGGAAAAGAGACCCAGTACTTC
>.|.|TRBV24-1|TRBJ2-7
CATSSTVEQYF
TGTGCCACCAGTTCTACGGTCGAGCAGTACTTC
>.|.|TRBV5-1|TRBJ2-5
CASSLSGGRETQYF
TGCGCCAGCAGCTTGTCGGGGGGCCGGGAGACCCAGTACTTC
>.|TRBD1|TRBV5-1|TRBJ1-2
CASSLGQGANGYTF
TGCGCCAGCAGCTTGGGGCAGGGGGCGAATGGCTACACCTTC
>.|.|TRBV18|TRBJ2-7
CASSPGVSSYEQYF
TGTGCCAGCTCACCCGGGGTCTCAAGCTACGAGCAGTACTTC
>.|.|TRBV28|TRBJ1-3
CASSLLRNQGTGNTIYF
TGTGCCAGCAGTTTACTTAGGAATCAGGGGACAGGAAACACCATATATTTT
>once|.|TRBV28|TRBJ2-4
CASRNHGENIQYF
TGTGCCAGCAGAAATCATGGAGAAAACATTCAGTACTTC
>.|.|TRBV19|TRBJ2-1
CASSIVFGYNEQFF
TGTGCCAGTAGTATCGTCTTCGGATACAATGAGCAGTTCTTC
>.|.|TRBV24-1|TRBJ2-1
CATSAAVYNEQFF
TGTGCCACTTCTGCGGCCGTATACAATGAGCAGTTCTTC
>.|.|TRBV25-1|TRBJ1-2
CASSVSEGGFYGYTF
TGTGCCAGCAGTGTTTCAGAAGGGGGGTTCTATGGCTACACCTTC
>.|TRBD1|TRBV6-5|TRBJ1-4
CASRRTGVGEKLFF
TGTGCCAGCAGGCGAACAGGGGTCGGCGAAAAACTGTTTTTT
>.|.|TRBV28|TRBJ1-2
CASSSGGDYGYTF
TGTGCCAGCAGCTCCGGGGGGGACTATGGCTACACCTTC
>.|TRBD1|TRBV10-3|TRBJ2-5
CAIRDRQETQYF
TGTGCCATCCGGGACAGGCAAGAGACCCAGTACTTC
>.|.|TRBV10-3|TRBJ1-2
CAISEEQGGYGYTF
TGTGCCATCAGTGAGGAACAGGGTGGCTATGGCTACACCTTC
>.|.|TRBV6-2/TRBV6-3|TRBJ1-1
CASSPLQAQGWSEAFF
TGTGCCAGCAGTCCCCTCCAGGCCCAAGGATGGAGTGAAGCTTTCTTT
>.|.|TRBV19|TRBJ2-5
CASSTGSRETQYF
TGTGCCAGTAGTACTGGTTCCCGAGAGACCCAGTACTTC
>.|TRBD1|TRBV29-1|TRBJ1-4
CSVSDREGEKLFF
TGCAGCGTTTCAGACAGGGAGGGTGAAAAACTGTTTTTT
>.|.|TRBV6-2/TRBV6-3|TRBJ2-1
CASSSSNEQFF
TGTGCCAGCAGTTCCAGCAATGAGCAGTTCTTC
>.|.|TRBV24-1|TRBJ2-6
CATSDLRGISGANVLTF
TGTGCCACCAGTGACCTCCGGGGAATCTCTGGGGCCAACGTCCTGACTTTC
>.|.|TRBV2|TRBJ1-4
CASSGRSTDEKLFF
TGTGCCAGCAGTGGAAGATCTACTGATGAAAAACTGTTTTTT
>.|TRBD1|TRBV19|TRBJ1-1
CASSDRVTTEAFF
TGTGCCAGTAGTGACAGGGTTACCACTGAAGCTTTCTTT
>once|.|TRBV19|TRBJ2-7
CASSIRSASLPEQYF
TGTGCCAGTAGTATAAGGTCCGCGTCCTTGCCGGAGCAGTACTTC
>.|.|TRBV2|TRBJ1-5
CASSAQGASNQPQHF
TGTGCCAGCAGCGCCCAGGGTGCGAGCAATCAGCCCCAGCATTTT
>.|.|TRBV6-5|TRBJ2-7
CASSYAAGAHEQYF
TGTGCCAGCAGCTACGCCGCGGGGGCACACGAGCAGTACTTC
>.|TRBD2|TRBV19|TRBJ2-3
CASSIVRTSDIRDTQYF
TGTGCCAGTAGTATAGTCCGGACTAGCGATATAAGAGATACGCAGTATTTT
>.|.|TRBV27|TRBJ2-7
CASSLRGIHYEQYF
TGTGCCAGCAGTTTGAGGGGGATTCACTACGAGCAGTACTTC
>.|.|TRBV19|TRBJ2-7
CASSMGVSAVEQYF
TGTGCCAGTAGTATGGGGGTCTCCGCCGTAGAGCAGTACTTC
>.|TRBD1|TRBV2|TRBJ2-7
CASSGSGGEQYF
TGTGCCAGCAGTGGCTCAGGGGGCGAGCAGTACTTC
>once|TRBD1|TRBV18|TRBJ2-5
CASSANRGEETQYF
TGTGCCAGCTCTGCGAACAGGGGCGAAGAGACCCAGTACTTC
>.|TRBD1|TRBV7-9|TRBJ2-6
CASSFRDREGSVLTF
TGTGCCAGCAGCTTCCGGGACAGGGAGGGGAGCGTCCTGACTTTC
>once|TRBD2|TRBV6-5|TRBJ2-3
CATRGGGTDTQYF
TGTGCCACCCGGGGGGGCGGCACAGATACGCAGTATTTT
>.|.|TRBV29-1|TRBJ2-3
CSVESWTAVDTQYF
TGCAGCGTTGAATCCTGGACTGCTGTAGATACGCAGTATTTT
>.|.|TRBV19|TRBJ2-4
CASSIVWVTVAKNIQYF
TGTGCCAGTAGTATAGTATGGGTGACGGTAGCCAAAAACATTCAGTACTTC
>once|.|TRBV7-2|TRBJ1-1
CASSLVPLANTEAFF
TGTGCCAGCAGCTTAGTCCCCCTCGCTAATACTGAAGCTTTCTTT
>.|TRBD2|TRBV18|TRBJ2-3
CASSPRLAGGTSNTQYF
TGTGCCAGCTCCCCCAGACTAGCGGGAGGGACATCGAATACGCAGTATTTT
>.|.|TRBV5-6|TRBJ2-7
CASSGGLIYEQYF
TGTGCCAGCAGCGGGGGACTGATCTACGAGCAGTACTTC
>once|TRBD1|TRBV19|TRBJ1-5
CASRFGQGSQPQHF
TGTGCCAGTAGATTTGGACAGGGCAGTCAGCCCCAGCATTTT
>.|TRBD1|TRBV28|TRBJ2-7
CASSPPQGAGEQYF
TGTGCCAGCAGTCCTCCCCAGGGGGCTGGTGAGCAGTACTTC
>.|.|TRBV18|TRBJ1-3
CASSTAPGNTIYF
TGTGCCAGCTCAACGGCGCCTGGAAACACCATATATTTT
>.|.|TRBV27|TRBJ1-1
CASSPRWFLDTEAFF
TGTGCCAGCAGTCCTCGTTGGTTCTTGGACACTGAAGCTTTCTTT
>few|TRBD2|TRBV3-1/TRBV3-2|TRBJ2-1
CASSRLTSAIGEQFF
TGTGCCAGCAGCCGATTGACTAGCGCCATTGGTGAGCAGTTCTTC
>.|.|TRBV3-1/TRBV3-2|TRBJ2-2
CASSPGQFGTGELFF
TGTGCCAGCAGCCCCGGACAGTTTGGGACCGGGGAGCTGTTTTTT
>.|.|TRBV18|TRBJ2-7
CASSPGDNREQYF
TGTGCCAGCTCACCCGGGGACAATCGCGAGCAGTACTTC
>.|TRBD1|TRBV7-2|TRBJ2-7
CASSSWTGAYEQYF
TGTGCCAGCAGCTCCTGGACAGGGGCCTACGAGCAGTACTTC
>.|.|TRBV6-1|TRBJ2-1
CASSEGRRRSLVAYNEQFF
TGTGCCAGCAGTGAAGGTAGGAGGAGGTCGCTAGTAGCCTACAATGAGCAGTTCTTC
>.|.|TRBV5-6|TRBJ1-2
CASSLVGGPNYGYTF
TGTGCCAGCAGCTTGGTCGGGGGTCCTAACTATGGCTACACCTTC